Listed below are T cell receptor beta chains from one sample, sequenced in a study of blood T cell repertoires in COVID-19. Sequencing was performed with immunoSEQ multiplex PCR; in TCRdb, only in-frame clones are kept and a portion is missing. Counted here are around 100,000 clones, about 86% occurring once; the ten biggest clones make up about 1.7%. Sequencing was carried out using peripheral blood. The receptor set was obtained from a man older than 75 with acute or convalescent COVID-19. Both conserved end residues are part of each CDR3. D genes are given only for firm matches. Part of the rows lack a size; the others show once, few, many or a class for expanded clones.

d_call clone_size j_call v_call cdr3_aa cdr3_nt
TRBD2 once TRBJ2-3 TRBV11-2 CASSSAVSGRGTDTQYF TGTGCCAGCAGCTCCGCGGTTAGCGGGAGGGGCACAGATACGCAGTATTTT
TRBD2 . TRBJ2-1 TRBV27 CASSWLIAGGPNEQFF TGTGCCAGCAGTTGGCTGATAGCGGGAGGGCCCAATGAGCAGTTCTTC
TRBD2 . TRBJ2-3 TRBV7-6 CASSPRLATDTQYF TGTGCCAGCAGCCCCCGACTAGCTACAGATACGCAGTATTTT
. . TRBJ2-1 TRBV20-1 CSATTDNEQFF TGCAGTGCCACGACTGACAATGAGCAGTTCTTC
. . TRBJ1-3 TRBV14 CASSQGAFSGNTIYF TGTGCCAGCAGCCAGGGGGCTTTCTCTGGAAACACCATATATTTT
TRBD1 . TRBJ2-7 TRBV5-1 CASSSIPGTDYEQYF TGCGCCAGCAGCTCCATCCCAGGGACAGACTACGAGCAGTACTTC
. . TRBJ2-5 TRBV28 CASSPLAETQYF TGTGCCAGCAGTCCCCTAGCAGAGACCCAGTACTTC
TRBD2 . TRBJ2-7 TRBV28 CASSLSTSGRAYEQYF TGTGCCAGCAGTTTATCGACTAGCGGGAGGGCCTACGAGCAGTACTTC
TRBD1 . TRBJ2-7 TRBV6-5 CASSSEGTGAMLEQYF TGTGCCAGCAGTTCCGAGGGGACAGGGGCCATGTTGGAGCAGTACTTC
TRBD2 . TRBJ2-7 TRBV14 CASSQGLAVHSYEQYF TGTGCCAGCAGCCAAGGACTAGCGGTTCACTCCTACGAGCAGTACTTC
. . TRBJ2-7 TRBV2 CAGGLGTPEQYF TGTGCCGGAGGATTAGGGACTCCCGAGCAGTACTTC
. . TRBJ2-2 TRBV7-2 CASSHLWTGLNTGELFF TGTGCCAGCAGCCACCTTTGGACTGGACTAAACACCGGGGAGCTGTTTTTT
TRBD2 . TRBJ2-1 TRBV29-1 CSVLSGSEQFF TGCAGCGTCCTTAGCGGGAGTGAGCAGTTCTTC
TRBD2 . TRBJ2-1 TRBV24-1 CATSDSSGRGGPRNEQFF TGTGCCACCAGTGATTCGTCAGGGAGGGGAGGCCCCAGGAATGAGCAGTTCTTC
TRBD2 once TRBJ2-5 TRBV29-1 CSVLAGRPKETQYF TGCAGCGTTTTAGCGGGGCGGCCCAAAGAGACCCAGTACTTC
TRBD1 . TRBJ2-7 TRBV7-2 CASSRTGWEQYF TGTGCCAGCAGCCGGACAGGGTGGGAGCAGTACTTC
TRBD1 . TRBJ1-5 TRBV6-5 CASSSTGGWNNQPQHF TGTGCCAGCAGTTCGACAGGGGGTTGGAACAATCAGCCCCAGCATTTT
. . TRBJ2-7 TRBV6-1 CASSENSSYEQYF TGTGCCAGCAGTGAGAACAGCTCCTACGAGCAGTACTTC
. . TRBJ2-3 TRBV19 CASSLGPRDTQYF TGTGCCAGTAGTTTAGGACCGAGGGATACGCAGTATTTT